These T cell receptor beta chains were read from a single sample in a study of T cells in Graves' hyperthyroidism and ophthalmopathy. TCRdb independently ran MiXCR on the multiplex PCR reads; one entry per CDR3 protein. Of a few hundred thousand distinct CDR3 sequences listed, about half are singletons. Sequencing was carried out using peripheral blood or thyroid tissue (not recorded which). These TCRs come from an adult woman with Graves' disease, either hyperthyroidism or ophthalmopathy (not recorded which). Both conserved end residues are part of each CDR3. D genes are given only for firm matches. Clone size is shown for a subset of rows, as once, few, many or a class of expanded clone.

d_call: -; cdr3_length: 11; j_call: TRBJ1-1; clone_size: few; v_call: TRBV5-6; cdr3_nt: TGTGCCAGCAGTATCGGGATTGAAGCTTTCTTT; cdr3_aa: CASSIGIEAFF
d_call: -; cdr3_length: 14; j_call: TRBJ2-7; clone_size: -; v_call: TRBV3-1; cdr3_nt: TGTGCCAGCAGCCAAGGTCGGACAGCCTACGAGCAGTACTTC; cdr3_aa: CASSQGRTAYEQYF
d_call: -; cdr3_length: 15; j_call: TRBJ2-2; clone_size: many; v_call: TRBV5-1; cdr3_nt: TGCGCCAGCAGCTTGAAATCCGGGGAGGCCGGGGAGCTGTTTTTT; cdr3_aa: CASSLKSGEAGELFF
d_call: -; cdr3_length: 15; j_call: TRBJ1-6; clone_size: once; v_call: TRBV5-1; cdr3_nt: TGCGCCAGCAGCTTGGAGGGACAAGACAATTCACCCCTCCACTTT; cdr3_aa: CASSLEGQDNSPLHF
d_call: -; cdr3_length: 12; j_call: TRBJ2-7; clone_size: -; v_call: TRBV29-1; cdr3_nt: TGCGGCGGGAGGACAGGACCCTACGAGCAGTACTTC; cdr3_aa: CGGRTGPYEQYF
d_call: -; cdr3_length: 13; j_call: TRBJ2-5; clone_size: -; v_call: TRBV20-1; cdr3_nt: TGCAGTGCTAGGGACTGGCTTAAAGAGACCCAGTACTTC; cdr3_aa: CSARDWLKETQYF
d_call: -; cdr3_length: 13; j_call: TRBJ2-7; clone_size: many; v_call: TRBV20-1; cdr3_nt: TGCAGTCTTCGCCGGACAGTTTCCTACGAGCAGTACTTC; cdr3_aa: CSLRRTVSYEQYF
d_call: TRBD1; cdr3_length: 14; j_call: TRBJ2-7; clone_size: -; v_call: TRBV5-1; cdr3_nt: TGCGCCAGCGGCAACAGGGGAAACGCTGGCGAGCAGTACTTC; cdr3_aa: CASGNRGNAGEQYF
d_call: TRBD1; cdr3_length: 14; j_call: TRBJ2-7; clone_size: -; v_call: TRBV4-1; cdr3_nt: TGCGCCAGCAGGCCCCGGACAGGAGACTACGAGCAGTACTTC; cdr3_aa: CASRPRTGDYEQYF
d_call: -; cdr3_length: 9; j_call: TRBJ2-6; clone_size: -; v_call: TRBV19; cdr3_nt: TGTGCCAGTACCAACTCGCCGAGGTTC; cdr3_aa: CASTNSPRF
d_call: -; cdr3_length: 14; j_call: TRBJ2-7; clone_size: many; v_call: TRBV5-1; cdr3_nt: TGCGCCAGCAGCGACTTAAAGGGGGGCTACGAGCAGTACTTC; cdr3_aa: CASSDLKGGYEQYF
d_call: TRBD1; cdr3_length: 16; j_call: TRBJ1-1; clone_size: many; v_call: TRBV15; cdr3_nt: TGTGCCACCAGCAGACACGTGGTTGGGACAGGGAGTGAAGCTTTCTTT; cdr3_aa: CATSRHVVGTGSEAFF
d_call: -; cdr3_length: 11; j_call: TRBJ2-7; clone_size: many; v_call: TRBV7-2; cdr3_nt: TGTGCCAGCAGCCGATTTTACGAGCAGTACTTC; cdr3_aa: CASSRFYEQYF
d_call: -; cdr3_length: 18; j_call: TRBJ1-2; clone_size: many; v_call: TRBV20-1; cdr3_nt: TGCAGTGCTAGTTACGTCTACCGTGAGTTCGTCGCTAACTATGGCTACACCTTC; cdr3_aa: CSASYVYREFVANYGYTF
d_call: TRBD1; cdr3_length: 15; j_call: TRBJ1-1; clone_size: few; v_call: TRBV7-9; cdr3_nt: TGTGCCAGCAGGGGATCGGACAGGCTGAACACTGAAGCTTTCTTT; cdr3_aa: CASRGSDRLNTEAFF
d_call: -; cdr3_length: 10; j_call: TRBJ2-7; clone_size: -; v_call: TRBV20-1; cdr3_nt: TGCAGGGCGGGGCTCGGCGAGCAGTACTTC; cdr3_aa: CRAGLGEQYF
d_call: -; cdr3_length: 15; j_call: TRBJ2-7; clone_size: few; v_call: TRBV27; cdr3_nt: TGTGCCAGCAGTTTATCATCGCGGGGCTCCTACGAGCAGTACTTC; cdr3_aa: CASSLSSRGSYEQYF
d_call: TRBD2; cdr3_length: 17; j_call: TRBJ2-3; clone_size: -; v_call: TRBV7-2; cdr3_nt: TGTGCCAGCAGCTTCTCCGAGGCGGGAGTGAGCACAGATACGCAGTATTTT; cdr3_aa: CASSFSEAGVSTDTQYF
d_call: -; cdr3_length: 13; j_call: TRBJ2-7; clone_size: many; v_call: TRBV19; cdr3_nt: TGTGCCAGTAGCCCCACTGGGCCATTCGAGCAGTACTTC; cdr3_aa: CASSPTGPFEQYF
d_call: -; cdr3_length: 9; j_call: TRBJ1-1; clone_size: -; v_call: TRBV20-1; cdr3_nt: TGCAGTGCTAGAGCGGGACTGGGCTTT; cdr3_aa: CSARAGLGF
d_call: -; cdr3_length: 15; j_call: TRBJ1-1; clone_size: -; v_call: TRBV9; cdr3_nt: TGTGCCAGCAGCGAGGTGGGCAGGTTGAACACTGAAGCTTTCTTT; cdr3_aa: CASSEVGRLNTEAFF
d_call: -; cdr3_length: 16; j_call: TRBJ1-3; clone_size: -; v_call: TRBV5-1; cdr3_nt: TGCGCCAGCAGCAGGGCGGACAGCTACTCTGGAAACACCATATATTTT; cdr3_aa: CASSRADSYSGNTIYF
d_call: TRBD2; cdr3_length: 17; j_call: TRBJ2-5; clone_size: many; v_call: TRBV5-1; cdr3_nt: TGCGCCAGCAGCTTGGGCGGACTAGCGGGAAACCAAGAGACCCAGTACTTC; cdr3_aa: CASSLGGLAGNQETQYF
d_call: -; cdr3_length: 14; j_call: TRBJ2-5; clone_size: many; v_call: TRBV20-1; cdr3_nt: TGCAGTGCTAGCCCGACAGGTGACCAAGAGACCCAGTACTTC; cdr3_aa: CSASPTGDQETQYF
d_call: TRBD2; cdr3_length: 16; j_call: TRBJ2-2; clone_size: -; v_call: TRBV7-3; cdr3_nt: TGTGCCAGCAGCTTACTTCTAGCGGGAGGCGCCGGGGAGCTGTTTTTT; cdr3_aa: CASSLLLAGGAGELFF
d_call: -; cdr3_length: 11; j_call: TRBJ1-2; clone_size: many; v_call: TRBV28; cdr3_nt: TGTGCCAGCAGTTTACAGTACGGCTACACCTTC; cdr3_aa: CASSLQYGYTF
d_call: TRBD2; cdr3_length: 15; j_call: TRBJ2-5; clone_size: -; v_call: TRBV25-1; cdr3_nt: TGTGCCAGCCTCCCCCGACTAGCGGGGCAAGAGACCCAGTACTTC; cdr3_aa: CASLPRLAGQETQYF
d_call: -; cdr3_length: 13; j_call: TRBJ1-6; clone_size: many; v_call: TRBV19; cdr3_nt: TGTGCCAGTAGTATTGGGAGGACGGTTCTCCTCCACTTT; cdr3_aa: CASSIGRTVLLHF
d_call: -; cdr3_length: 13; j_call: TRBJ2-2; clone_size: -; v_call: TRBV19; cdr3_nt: TGTGCCAGTAGGGGCGGAGGCACCGGGGAGCTGTTTTTT; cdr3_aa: CASRGGGTGELFF
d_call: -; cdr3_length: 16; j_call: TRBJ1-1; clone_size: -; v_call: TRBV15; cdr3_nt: TGTGCCACCAGCAGCTTGGGGGCAGGCGAGGCGGCTGAAGCTTTCTTT; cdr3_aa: CATSSLGAGEAAEAFF
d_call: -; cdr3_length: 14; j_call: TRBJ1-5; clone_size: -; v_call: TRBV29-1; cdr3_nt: TGCAGCGTTGATGGGAGGGATAGCAATCAGCCCCAGCATTTT; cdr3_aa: CSVDGRDSNQPQHF
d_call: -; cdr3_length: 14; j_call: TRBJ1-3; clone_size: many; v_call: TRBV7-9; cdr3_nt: TGTGCCAGCAGCCCTCAGGCTACTGGAAACACCATATATTTT; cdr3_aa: CASSPQATGNTIYF
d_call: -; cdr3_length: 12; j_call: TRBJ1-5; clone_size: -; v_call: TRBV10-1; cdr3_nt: TGCGCCAGCAGTGACCCCGGACAGCCCCAGCATTTT; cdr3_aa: CASSDPGQPQHF
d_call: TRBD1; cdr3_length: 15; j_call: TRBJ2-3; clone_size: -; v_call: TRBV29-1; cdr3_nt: TGCAGCGTCCAGGGGGCCTCCAGGAGCACAGATACGCAGTATTTT; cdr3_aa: CSVQGASRSTDTQYF
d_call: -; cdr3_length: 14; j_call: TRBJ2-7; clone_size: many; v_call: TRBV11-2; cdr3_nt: TGTGCCAGCAGCTTCGATACCGCCTTCTACGAGCAGTACTTC; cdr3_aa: CASSFDTAFYEQYF
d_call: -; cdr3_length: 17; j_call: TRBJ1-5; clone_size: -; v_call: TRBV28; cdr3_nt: TGTGCCAGCGGGGGGGGCCTTAGCCAGGGCTTGAATCAGCCCCAGCATTTT; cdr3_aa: CASGGGLSQGLNQPQHF
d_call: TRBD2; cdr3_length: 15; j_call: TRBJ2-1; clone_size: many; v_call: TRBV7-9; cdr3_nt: TGTGCCAGCAGCTTAGGGCCGGGACTAGTGGATGAGCAGTTCTTC; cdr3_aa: CASSLGPGLVDEQFF
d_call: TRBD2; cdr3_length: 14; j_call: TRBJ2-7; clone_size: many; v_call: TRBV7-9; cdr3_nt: TGTGCCAGCAGCCACGGGAGCGGGAACTACGAGCAGTACTTC; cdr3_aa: CASSHGSGNYEQYF
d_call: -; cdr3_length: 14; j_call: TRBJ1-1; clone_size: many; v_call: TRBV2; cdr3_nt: TGTGCCAGCAGGCGCGCCTACATGGACACTGAAGCTTTCTTT; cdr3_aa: CASRRAYMDTEAFF
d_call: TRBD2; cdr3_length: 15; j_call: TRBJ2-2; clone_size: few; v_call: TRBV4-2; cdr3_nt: TGTGCCAGCAGCCAAGGGACTAGTAACACCGGGGAGCTGTTTTTT; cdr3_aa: CASSQGTSNTGELFF
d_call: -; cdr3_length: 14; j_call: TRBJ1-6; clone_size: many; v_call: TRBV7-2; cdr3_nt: TGTGCCAGCAGCCTACAGGGACTTGGTTCACCCCTCCACTTT; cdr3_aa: CASSLQGLGSPLHF
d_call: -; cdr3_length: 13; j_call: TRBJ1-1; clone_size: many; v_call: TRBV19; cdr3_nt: TGTGCCAGTAGTACCGTGGCAAACACTGAAGCTTTCTTT; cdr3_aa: CASSTVANTEAFF
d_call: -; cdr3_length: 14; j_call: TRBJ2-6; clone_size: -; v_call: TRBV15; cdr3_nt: TGTGCCACCAGCAGAGGGGCAGGGGACAACGTCCTGACTTTC; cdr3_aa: CATSRGAGDNVLTF
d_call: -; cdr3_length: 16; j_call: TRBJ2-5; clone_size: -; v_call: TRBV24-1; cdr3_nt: TGTGCCACCAGTGCCGCCGCGACAGGGAGGGGAGAGACCCAGTACTTC; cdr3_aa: CATSAAATGRGETQYF
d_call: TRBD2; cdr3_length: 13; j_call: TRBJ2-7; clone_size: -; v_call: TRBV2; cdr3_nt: TGTGCCAGCACCGGACTAGTCTCCTACGAGCAGTACTTC; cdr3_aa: CASTGLVSYEQYF
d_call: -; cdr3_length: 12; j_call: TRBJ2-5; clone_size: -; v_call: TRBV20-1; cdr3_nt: TGCAGTGCTCTAGGGGGGGCAGAGACCCAGTACTTC; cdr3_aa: CSALGGAETQYF
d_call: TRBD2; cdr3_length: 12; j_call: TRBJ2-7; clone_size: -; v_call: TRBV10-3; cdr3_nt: TGTGCCATCGGGAGGGTACCGTACGAGCAGTACTTC; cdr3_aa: CAIGRVPYEQYF
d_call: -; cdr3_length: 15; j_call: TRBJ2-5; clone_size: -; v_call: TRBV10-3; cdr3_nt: TGTGCCATCAGTGATGAGCGGGCGGCGAAAGAGACCCAGTACTTC; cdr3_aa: CAISDERAAKETQYF
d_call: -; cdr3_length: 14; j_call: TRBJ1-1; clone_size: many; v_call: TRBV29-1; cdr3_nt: TGCAGCGTTGGACTTGCTCTAGGGAGGACTGAAGCTTTCTTT; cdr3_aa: CSVGLALGRTEAFF
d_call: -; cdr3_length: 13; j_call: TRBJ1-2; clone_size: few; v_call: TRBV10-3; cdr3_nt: TGTGCCATCAGTGAGGTATTGGGGAATGGCTACACCTTC; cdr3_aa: CAISEVLGNGYTF
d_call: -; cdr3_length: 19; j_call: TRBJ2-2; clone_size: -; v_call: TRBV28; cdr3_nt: TGTGCCAGTACTCCTTCAGGGGCCCCAGCTCGTTTCGCCCCCGGGGAGCTGTTTTTT; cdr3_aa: CASTPSGAPARFAPGELFF
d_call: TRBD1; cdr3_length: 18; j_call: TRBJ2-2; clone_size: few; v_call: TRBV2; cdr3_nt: TGTGCCAGCAGTGATGTTGGACAGGGGGATTATTCTACCGGGGAGCTGTTTTTT; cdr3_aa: CASSDVGQGDYSTGELFF
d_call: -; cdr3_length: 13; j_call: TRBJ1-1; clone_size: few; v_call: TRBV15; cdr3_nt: TGTGCCACCAGCAGGACCGGTTACACTGAAGCTTTCTTT; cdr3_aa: CATSRTGYTEAFF
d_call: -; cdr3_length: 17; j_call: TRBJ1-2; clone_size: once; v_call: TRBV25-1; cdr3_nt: TGTGCCAGCAGCTTGGCTGGGGCAGGGGAACCTCCTATGGGCTACACCTTC; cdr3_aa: CASSLAGAGEPPMGYTF
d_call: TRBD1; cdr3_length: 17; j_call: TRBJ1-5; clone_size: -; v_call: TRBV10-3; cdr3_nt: TGTGCCATCAGTGAGTCTGGGACAGGGACCAGCAATCAGCCCCAGCATTTT; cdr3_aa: CAISESGTGTSNQPQHF